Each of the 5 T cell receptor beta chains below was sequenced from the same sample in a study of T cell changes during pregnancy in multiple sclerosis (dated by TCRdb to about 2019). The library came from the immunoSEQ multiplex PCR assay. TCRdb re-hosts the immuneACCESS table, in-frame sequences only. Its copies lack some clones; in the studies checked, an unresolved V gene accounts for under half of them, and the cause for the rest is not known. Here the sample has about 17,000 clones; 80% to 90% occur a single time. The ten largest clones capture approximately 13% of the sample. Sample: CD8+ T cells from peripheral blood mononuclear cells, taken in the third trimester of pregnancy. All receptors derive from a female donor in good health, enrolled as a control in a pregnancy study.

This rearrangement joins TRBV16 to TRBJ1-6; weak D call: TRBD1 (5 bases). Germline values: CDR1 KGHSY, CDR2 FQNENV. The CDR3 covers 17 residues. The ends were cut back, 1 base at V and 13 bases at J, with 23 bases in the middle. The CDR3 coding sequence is TGTGCCAGCAGCCAATTTCTCGGGGGTACTCCCGAGAATCCCCTCCACTTT. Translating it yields CASSQFLGGTPENPLHF.

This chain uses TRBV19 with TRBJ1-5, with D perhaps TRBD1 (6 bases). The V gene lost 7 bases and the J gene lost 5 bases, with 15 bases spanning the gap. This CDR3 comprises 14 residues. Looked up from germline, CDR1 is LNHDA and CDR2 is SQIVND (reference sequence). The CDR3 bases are TGTGCCAGTACAGGGGATTCGGTATATCAGCCCCAGCATTTT. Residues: CASTGDSVYQPQHF. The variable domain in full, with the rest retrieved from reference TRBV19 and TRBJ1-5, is DGGITQSPKYLFRKEGQNVTLSCEQNLNHDAMYWYRQDPGQGLRLIYYSQIVNDFQKGDIAEGYSVSREKKESFPLTVTSAQKNPTAFYLCASTGDSVYQPQHFGDGTRLSIL.

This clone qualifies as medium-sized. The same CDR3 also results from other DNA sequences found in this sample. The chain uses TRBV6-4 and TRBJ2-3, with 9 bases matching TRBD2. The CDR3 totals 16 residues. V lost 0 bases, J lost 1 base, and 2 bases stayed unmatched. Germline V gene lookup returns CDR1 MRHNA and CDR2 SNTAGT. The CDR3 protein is CASSDSGGRGTDTQYF. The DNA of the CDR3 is TGTGCCAGCAGTGACTCGGGCGGGAGGGGCACAGATACGCAGTATTTT.

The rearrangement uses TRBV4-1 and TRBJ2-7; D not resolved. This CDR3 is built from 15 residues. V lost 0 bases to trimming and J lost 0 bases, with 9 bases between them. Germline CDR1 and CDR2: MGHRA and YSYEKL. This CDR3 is CASSQESDNSYEQYF. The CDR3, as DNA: TGCGCCAGCAGCCAAGAGAGTGACAACTCCTACGAGCAGTACTTC.

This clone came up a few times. The CDR3 sequence is CASSPWTGGYSTDTQYF. The CDR3 DNA follows: TGTGCCAGCAGCCCTTGGACAGGGGGCTATAGCACAGATACGCAGTATTTT. J is TRBJ2-3 and V is TRBV5-4; TRBD1 matches 11 bases. The CDR3 consists of 17 residues. V gave up 4 bases and J gave up 0 bases; unmatched junction bases: 7. Germline loops: CDR1 SGHNT, CDR2 YYREEE (reference sequence).